This T cell receptor beta chain was observed in a study of blood T cell repertoires in COVID-19. Across the whole study: T cells, B-cell-depleted T cells, or PBMCs provided the cDNA or gDNA that served as material.

Source study methods: Amplified reference gene primers provided the basis for estimating nucleated cell counts. Sequencing was performed with immunoSEQ multiplex PCR; in TCRdb, only in-frame clones are kept and a portion is missing. D and trimming come from the DNA, and the V and J calls and clone size come from that table. The sample carries fewer than 300,000 clones, roughly 85% recorded once. Participants reported their clinical history, and cohort assignment relied on those reports. The source is a man aged 35-49 years who had been exposed to COVID-19. Sequenced: PBMCs or T cells enriched from blood (not recorded which).

CDR3 sequence: CASSGRAGQFF. The CDR3 nucleotides read TGTGCCTCTAGCGGGAGGGCCGGCCAGTTCTTC. The rearrangement links TRBV7-6 to TRBJ2-1; TRBD2 aligns across 12 bases. V shed 11 bases and J 13 bases; nucleotides not matched to a gene: 6. The CDR3 is made up of 11 amino acids. Germline CDR1 is SGHVS and CDR2 is FNYEAQ. Using reference TRBV7-6 and TRBJ2-1 for the parts outside the CDR3, the full variable domain is GAGVSQSPRYKVTKRGQDVALRCDPISGHVSLYWYRQALGQGPEFLTYFNYEAQQDKSGLPNDRFSAERPEGSISTLTIQRTEQRDSAMYRCASSGRAGQFFGPGTRLTVL.